What follows is one TCR beta chain and its context. Many counts were recorded for this clonotype. The antigen it binds to is not known. Per-base quality was not reported, and no clone a single base away is much larger than it. Graves' hyperthyroidism was defined as stable when no progression to ophthalmopathy occurred over 18 months of follow-up. Hyperthyroidism patients were aged 18 to 65 years and newly diagnosed, with disease duration of less than 2 months. Patients with uncontrolled infections, other autoimmune diseases, pregnancy or lactation were excluded. Diagnoses were based on clinical symptoms, serum thyroxine and TRAb, thyroid ultrasound and orbital computed tomography. PBMCs were separated from under 12 ml of fresh peripheral blood using Ficoll-Paque density gradient centrifugation. Total RNA was extracted with Trizol reagent, and quality was checked on an Agilent 2100 Bioanalyzer. This entry belongs to a study of T cells in Graves' hyperthyroidism and ophthalmopathy (dated by TCRdb to between 2019 and 2020). Regarding the research as a whole: Peripheral blood was sampled at the time of initial diagnosis, prior to any treatment. A discovery cohort of about a hundred patients, roughly 45 with Graves' ophthalmopathy and 57 with stable Graves' hyperthyroidism, was used to find distinguishing TCR V-J signatures. Whether ophthalmopathy could be predicted prospectively was tested in an independent validation cohort made up of approximately 19 hyperthyroidism patients plus 17 patients who later progressed to ophthalmopathy. The roughly 90 discovery patients were divided at random into training and test sets in a 7:3 ratio. In addition, the study compared T-cell repertoires in thyroid tissue and in blood from five or six Graves' hyperthyroidism patients. After blood sampling, hyperthyroidism patients were treated with methimazole at a starting dose of 30 mg daily, and ophthalmopathy patients were treated with high-dose intravenous methylprednisolone. The paper describes TCR Vbeta CDR3 sequencing of about 140 peripheral blood samples, made up of some 40 ophthalmopathy patients, roughly 75 hyperthyroidism patients and roughly 17 progressor patients.

The TCR beta CDR3 regions were amplified from RNA transcripts. For the first round of RT-PCR on the TCR CDR3, the HTBI primer set was used together with the Qiagen OneStep RT-PCR kit. Libraries were constructed in a second round of multiplex PCR, after which size selection and purification were carried out. Paired-end sequencing of the libraries was performed with 100 bp reads on an Illumina HiSeq2000. As for the original processing: SOAPnuke was used to process the raw data, removing reads that contained adapters or uncalled bases, had a mean Phred below 15, or lacked an exact match to the constant primer or identifier. COPE v1.2.5 was used to merge the high-quality paired reads, and each unique nucleotide sequence was defined as a clonotype. MiTCR v1.1 was used to align clonotypes to the IMGT TRBV, TRBD and TRBJ reference segments. The analysis included only V-J combinations with a frequency above 0.0001, which together covered more than 98% of the repertoires. The TCS score was defined as the ratio of F50 (clonal expansion) to E x V (chaos), calculated using BLOSUM62-based TCRdist between CDR3 peptides within each V-J. Welch's t-statistics and random forest reduced fewer than 550 V-J features to 13, which were used in a naive Bayes classifier (R e1071). TCRdb cleaned the public reads at Q25 with fastp, built clones with MiXCR and kept in-frame beta chains. Entries that share a CDR3 protein sequence are merged under the most common genes and DNA. These V and J calls derive from TCRdb rather than the authors' analysis. For this sample there are around 340,000 distinct CDR3 sequences; 15% to 20% appear just once. 45% to 55% of the sample comes from the top ten.

The investigation overall reported the following: A model built on a 13 V-J signature distinguished ophthalmopathy from stable hyperthyroidism, reaching roughly 88% sensitivity and about 81% specificity in cross-validation and 80%/75% in testing. No statistical method was used to fix the sample size in advance, and group allocation was not hidden from the investigators. Blood samples also contained most of the expanded thyroid clonotypes (frequency above 0.001), which suggests that blood repertoires may reflect thyroid immune responses. In validation, progression to ophthalmopathy was predicted by the model with nearly 71% sensitivity and roughly 76% specificity, a median of about 6.4 months before onset.

Its CDR3 holds 16 amino acids, cysteine through phenylalanine. Left in the record is the CDR3 DNA by itself, 48 bases read in frame from the first base. Germline trimming amounts to 2 bases on V and 7 bases on J, with 8 as the count of junction bases outside the gene matches. CDR1 and CDR2 were assigned from the germline V gene as KGHSH and LQKENI. The sequence was collected from a woman between 45 and 60 years old with Graves' hyperthyroidism. Sequenced sample: blood. Rearrangement joined TRBV18 to TRBJ1-6, and TRBD1 matches 7 of the central bases. The CDR3 corresponds to CASSPSTGVYNSPLHF. Here is the DNA: TGTGCCAGCTCACCATCTACAGGGGTATACAATTCACCCCTCCACTTT.